One sample yielded the 21 T cell receptor beta chains listed below, sequenced in a study of blood T cell repertoires in COVID-19. Only in-frame clones appear in the TCRdb table, and some are missing; sequencing was by immunoSEQ multiplex PCR. Of roughly 290,000 clones listed, around 91% are singletons. Material for sequencing was PBMCs or T cells enriched from blood (not recorded which). The receptors originated from a woman aged 18-30 years with acute COVID-19.

This sequence joins TRBV5-1 and TRBJ1-4; the D gene is possibly TRBD1 (5 bases). The V gene's germline CDR1 is SGHRS and CDR2 YFSETQ. Trimming took off 6 bases at V and 7 bases at J, with 16 bases between the two ends. The CDR3 is 14 amino acids. This chain's CDR3 is CASNRGAPSEKLFF. CDR3 DNA: TGCGCCAGCAATCGTGGGGCTCCAAGTGAAAAACTGTTTTTT.

This chain links TRBV4-1 with TRBJ2-5; tentatively, D is TRBD2 (5 bases). V was pared by 0 bases and J by 7 bases, with 12 bases between. The length of the CDR3 is 14 residues. In germline, CDR1 is MGHRA, CDR2 YSYEKL. The CDR3 is CASSQEGLRGTQYF. Here the CDR3 DNA reads TGCGCCAGCAGCCAAGAAGGTCTACGGGGGACCCAGTACTTC.

V gene TRBV25-1 combines with J gene TRBJ1-4; TRBD1 might be the D (6 bases). The CDR3 sequence is 13 residues long. CDR1 is MGHDK and CDR2 is SYGVNS in the germline V gene. Trimming left V 10 bases short and J 3 bases short, with 12 bases between. The CDR3 sequence is CAIQDRANEKLFF. In DNA form, the CDR3 reads TGTGCCATCCAGGACAGAGCTAATGAAAAACTGTTTTTT. The whole variable domain, remainder taken from reference TRBV25-1 and TRBJ1-4, is EADIYQTPRYLVIGTGKKITLECSQTMGHDKMYWYQQDPGMELHLIHYSYGVNSTEKGDLSSESTVSRIRTEHFPLTLESARPSHTSQYLCAIQDRANEKLFFGSGTQLSVL.

This chain joins TRBV3-1 (or the pseudogene TRBV3-2) and TRBJ2-7, with 9 bases that match TRBD1. After removal of 2 bases from V and 6 bases from J, the junction contained 5 bases not matched to a gene. In germline, CDR1 is LGHDT, CDR2 YNNKEL (reference sequence). This CDR3 has 14 residues. CDR3 sequence reads: CASSQRWTGVEQYF. CDR3 DNA: TGTGCCAGCAGCCAACGGTGGACAGGGGTCGAGCAGTACTTC.

This chain links TRBV2 with TRBJ2-5; 16 bases are a match to TRBD2. This CDR3 has 16 amino acids. The J segment lost 5 bases and the V segment lost 4 bases, leaving 4 bases of the junction unmatched. Germline V gene lookup returns CDR1 SNHLY and CDR2 FYNNEI. Written as DNA, the CDR3 is TGTGCCAGCAGTGCCGGGACTAGCGGGAGGGTTGAGACCCAGTACTTC. Translating gives CASSAGTSGRVETQYF.

The V call is TRBV4-1, the J call TRBJ1-5; D unclear. The CDR3 is 15 amino acids. The germline V gene encodes CDR1 MGHRA and CDR2 YSYEKL. V lost 0 bases and J 0 bases, leaving 6 bases between the germline ends. The CDR3 DNA follows: TGCGCCAGCAGCCAAGACGTCCTTAGCAATCAGCCCCAGCATTTT. It is translated as CASSQDVLSNQPQHF.

This clone was recorded a few times. The gene calls are TRBV7-8 and TRBJ1-1; weak D call: TRBD1 (5 bases). Trimming took 2 bases from V and 4 from J, leaving 17 bases between them. This CDR3 spans 16 amino acids. CDR1 and CDR2 from the germline V gene are SGHVS and FQNEAQ. The CDR3 is CASSLRDWGGSTEAFF. The CDR3 nucleotides read TGTGCCAGCAGCTTAAGGGACTGGGGGGGGTCCACTGAAGCTTTCTTT.

This clone has a handful of counts. The chain joins TRBV24-1 to TRBJ1-5, with a weak D call TRBD1 (5 bases). Germline loops: CDR1 KGHDR, CDR2 SFDVKD. The CDR3 runs 14 residues. Deletions cut 3 bases from V and 7 bases from J, with 12 bases between. The CDR3 bases are TGTGCCACCAGTGATAGGGGATTTGGGCAGCCCCAGCATTTT. It encodes CATSDRGFGQPQHF.

This rearrangement joins TRBV19 to TRBJ1-4; 7 bases line up with TRBD1. CDR3 length: 13 amino acids. Germline lookup yields CDR1 LNHDA and CDR2 SQIVND (reference sequence). V shed 10 bases, J shed 5 bases, and the junction held 7 bases outside the gene matches. The CDR3 nucleotides read TGTGCCATTATGGACAGGATGAATGAAAAACTGTTTTTT. Encoded protein: CAIMDRMNEKLFF.

This clone was picked up one time. The chain carries TRBV2 and TRBJ1-6; TRBD1 aligns across 11 bases. The CDR3 is made up of 17 amino acids. The V gene's germline CDR1 is SNHLY and CDR2 FYNNEI. V trimming: 4 bases; J trimming: 1 base; junction bases outside the gene matches: 3. The DNA of the CDR3 is TGTGCCAGCAGTGGGGGACAGGGGGGGTCCTATAATTCACCCCTCCACTTT. Its protein product is CASSGGQGGSYNSPLHF.

V usage is TRBV7-3 and J usage is TRBJ2-6; 7 bases fit TRBD1. Germline loops: CDR1 SGHTA, CDR2 FQGTGA. Unmatched junction bases numbered 5, after V lost 4 bases and J lost 2 bases. The CDR3 covers 16 residues. Written as DNA, the CDR3 is TGTGCCAGCAGCTCACCAACAGGGGCTGGGGCCAACGTCCTGACTTTC. This codes for CASSSPTGAGANVLTF.

This chain's CDR3 is CASSQNRDLNTEAFF. CDR3 nucleotides: TGTGCCAGCAGCCAAAACAGGGACCTGAACACTGAAGCTTTCTTT. The chain couples TRBV4-2 to TRBJ1-1; a weak D match, TRBD1 (6 bases). CDR3 length equals 15 residues. The germline V and J ends were trimmed by 2 bases and 0 bases, with 10 bases remaining between them. Germline CDR1 and CDR2: LGHNA and YNFKEQ.

This clone was detected once. The V and J genes are TRBV27 and TRBJ2-4; TRBD1 matches 10 bases. In germline, CDR1 is MNHEY, CDR2 SMNVEV (reference sequence). The CDR3 covers 19 residues. V trimming: 3 bases; J trimming: 1 base; junction bases outside the gene matches: 12. Here the CDR3 reads CASSFSRGTGDRAKNIQYF. In DNA, the CDR3 is TGTGCCAGCAGTTTTTCTAGGGGGACAGGGGATCGCGCCAAAAACATTCAGTACTTC.

The CDR3 DNA follows: TGTGCCACCAGTGAAGGGCTAGCGGACACAGATACGCAGTATTTT. Its protein is CATSEGLADTDTQYF. The chain couples TRBV24-1 to TRBJ2-3; 7 bases are shared with TRBD2. The CDR3 has 15 residues. The V segment lost 4 bases and the J segment 2 bases; nucleotides outside the gene matches: 5. Per the germline V gene, CDR1 is KGHDR and CDR2 is SFDVKD.

V gene TRBV21-1 combines with J gene TRBJ1-6. TRBV21-1 is reported as a pseudogene. The CDR3 covers 15 residues. The CDR3 DNA reads TGTGCCAGCAGCAAATCCGGGACCTATAATTCACCCCTCCACTTT. It is translated as CASSKSGTYNSPLHF.

This chain links TRBV28 with TRBJ1-5; unclear D gene. Germline CDR1 and CDR2: MDHEN and SYDVKM. Trimming cost V 4 bases and J 9 bases, with 10 bases left between them. The CDR3 runs 12 residues. The CDR3 DNA reads as TGTGCCAGCAGTTCGGTAACTAGGCCCCAGCATTTT. The encoded protein is CASSSVTRPQHF. The whole variable domain, remainder taken from reference TRBV28 and TRBJ1-5, is DVKVTQSSRYLVKRTGEKVFLECVQDMDHENMFWYRQDPGLGLRLIYFSYDVKMKEKGDIPEGYSVSREKKERFSLILESASTNQTSMYLCASSSVTRPQHFGDGTRLSIL.

A few counts support this clone. V and J are TRBV27 and TRBJ2-1; TRBD2 matches at 11 bases. Germline lookup yields CDR1 MNHEY and CDR2 SMNVEV (reference sequence). The CDR3 has 16 residues. J was trimmed by 4 bases and V by 6 bases; bases with no gene match: 8. The CDR3 sequence is CASSPSGLAAYNEQFF. CDR3 sequence (DNA): TGTGCCAGCAGCCCGTCGGGACTAGCGGCATACAATGAGCAGTTCTTC.

This chain connects TRBV20-1 to TRBJ1-2, with a weak D call TRBD1 (6 bases). Trimming took off 5 bases at V and 3 bases at J, with 7 bases between the two ends. CDR3 length: 11 residues. Germline V gives CDR1 DFQATT, CDR2 SNEGSKA (reference sequence). CDR3 amino acids: CSASGDYGYTF. CDR3 nucleotides: TGCAGTGCTTCAGGGGACTATGGCTACACCTTC.

For the CDR3, the DNA is TGCGCCAGCAGCTCCGGGACTATGTCAAACAATGAGCAGTTCTTC. Translated: CASSSGTMSNNEQFF. V gene TRBV4-3 combines with J gene TRBJ2-1; 7 bases match TRBD2. V trimming: 5 bases; J trimming: 5 bases; junction bases outside the gene matches: 9. The CDR3 runs 15 residues. Germline V gene sequence: CDR1 LGHNA, CDR2 YSLEER.

The rearrangement uses TRBV18 and TRBJ2-2, with 10 bases fitting TRBD2. Losses at the gene ends were 2 bases for V and 4 bases for J; bases not matched to a gene: 10. Germline V gene lookup returns CDR1 KGHSH and CDR2 LQKENI. The CDR3 covers 18 residues. The CDR3 DNA reads as TGTGCCAGCTCACCAACTCGAGCGGGAGGGCCGGGCACCGGGGAGCTGTTTTTT. Amino acids: CASSPTRAGGPGTGELFF.

The chain joins TRBV24-1 to TRBJ2-1, with TRBD1 matching over 10 bases. CDR3 length equals 16 residues. V trimming: 1 base; J trimming: 4 bases; junction bases outside the gene matches: 3. CDR1 is KGHDR, CDR2 SFDVKD, per germline. The CDR3 reads CATSDFRDRGYNEQFF. CDR3 coding DNA: TGTGCCACCAGTGATTTCCGGGACAGGGGTTACAATGAGCAGTTCTTC.